This is a list of T cell receptor beta chains from one sample in a study of glioma-infiltrating T cells. One entry per CDR3 protein results from TCRdb running MiXCR on the multiplex PCR reads. The sample shows roughly 20,000 distinct CDR3 sequences, around 25% of them seen only once. The sequenced sample was glioma tissue, nonneoplastic brain tissue, or PBMCs (not recorded which). These receptors all stem from a human donor with low-grade glioma or glioblastoma, undergoing nonglioma brain surgery, or in good health (not recorded which). Both conserved end residues are part of each CDR3. The D gene is left open where the match is weak. Some rows have no size entry. The others give once, few or many, or a class for an expanded clone.

size	V	length	D	J	CDR3	DNA
few	TRBV3-1	14	.	TRBJ2-1	CASSQDLAFNEQFF	TGTGCCAGCAGCCAAGATTTGGCTTTCAATGAGCAGTTCTTC
.	TRBV6-1	16	.	TRBJ1-6	CASSEGFRTTHSPLHF	TGTGCCAGCAGTGAAGGGTTCAGGACCACTCATTCACCCCTGCACTTT
.	TRBV28	13	TRBD2	TRBJ2-7	CASSSGGGSKQYF	TGTGCCAGTAGTTCGGGGGGGGGGAGCAAGCAGTACTTC
many	TRBV6-2/TRBV6-3	14	.	TRBJ2-7	CASSYSSASYEQYF	TGTGCCAGCAGTTACTCGAGTGCCTCCTACGAGCAGTACTTC
many	TRBV18	15	.	TRBJ2-1	CASSPNGGSYNEQFF	TGTGCCAGCTCACCAAATGGGGGCTCCTACAATGAGCAGTTCTTC
many	TRBV6-1	13	TRBD1	TRBJ1-2	CASSWGQLYGYTF	TGTGCCAGCAGCTGGGGACAGCTCTATGGCTACACCTTC
many	TRBV19	13	.	TRBJ1-6	CASNGREQSPLHF	TGTGCCAGTAACGGCAGGGAACAATCACCCCTCCACTTT
many	TRBV2	13	.	TRBJ2-7	CASKGEQSYEQYF	TGTGCCAGTAAAGGGGAACAGTCCTACGAGCAGTACTTC
many	TRBV28	15	.	TRBJ1-2	CASNLPGVSNYGYTF	TGTGCCAGCAACCTCCCAGGGGTTTCGAACTATGGCTACACCTTC
few	TRBV7-9	13	.	TRBJ1-1	CASSPRPNTEAFF	TGTGCCAGCAGCCCTCGGCCTAACACTGAAGCTTTCTTT
medium-sized	TRBV2	12	.	TRBJ1-2	CASRRLSYGYTF	TGTGCCAGCAGGCGTCTGAGCTATGGCTACACCTTC
many	TRBV6-1	15	.	TRBJ1-5	CASSGQDNSNQPQHF	TGTGCCAGCAGTGGGCAGGATAATAGCAATCAGCCCCAGCATTTT
.	TRBV6-4	14	TRBD2	TRBJ2-3	CASSDGGGADTQYF	TGTGCCAGCAGTGACGGTGGGGGGGCAGATACGCAGTATTTT
.	TRBV9	13	.	TRBJ2-7	CASSRDLSYEQYF	TGTGCCAGCAGTCGGGACCTCTCCTACGAGCAGTACTTC
.	TRBV7-2	16	.	TRBJ2-5	CASSLSGGGVQETQYF	TGTGCCAGCAGCCTGAGCGGCGGCGGGGTACAAGAGACCCAGTACTTC
few	TRBV19	13	.	TRBJ1-1	CASSRGDRTEAFF	TGTGCCAGTAGTAGGGGGGATCGGACTGAAGCTTTCTTT
many	TRBV6-6	15	TRBD1	TRBJ2-5	CASSYSRGTGETQYF	TGTGCCAGCAGTTACTCTCGAGGGACAGGGGAGACCCAGTACTTC
.	TRBV12-3/TRBV12-4	15	TRBD2	TRBJ2-3	CASSPRDYGSDTQYF	TGTGCCAGCAGCCCCCGGGACTATGGATCAGATACGCAGTATTTT
many	TRBV6-1	13	.	TRBJ2-2	CASLGLVAGELFF	TGTGCCTCACTGGGCCTAGTCGCCGGGGAGCTGTTTTTT
medium-sized	TRBV12-3/TRBV12-4	14	.	TRBJ1-5	CASSLAGSGHYTHF	TGTGCCAGCAGTTTAGCTGGGTCGGGCCACTATACGCATTTT
many	TRBV5-1	11	.	TRBJ2-1	CASSLYDEQFF	TGCGCCAGCAGCTTGTACGATGAGCAGTTCTTC
.	TRBV6-5	13	TRBD1	TRBJ2-7	CASIGTGPNEQYF	TGTGCCAGCATCGGGACAGGGCCCAACGAGCAGTACTTC
.	TRBV27	15	TRBD1	TRBJ2-2	CASKWTALATGEPFF	TGTGCCAGCAAATGGACAGCCCTAGCCACAGGGGAGCCGTTTTTT
.	TRBV5-4	13	.	TRBJ2-3	CASSSPQSDTQYF	TGTGCCAGCAGCTCGCCGCAGTCGGATACGCAGTATTTT
.	TRBV5-4	14	.	TRBJ1-2	CARKPDSTNYGYTF	TGTGCCCGCAAACCGGACAGTACGAACTATGGCTACACCTTC
many	TRBV28	16	.	TRBJ1-5	CASSSPGGAGYQPQHF	TGTGCCAGCAGTTCCCCTGGGGGGGCAGGTTATCAGCCCCAGCATTTT
medium-sized	TRBV10-3	15	.	TRBJ2-5	CAISELAGAKETQYF	TGTGCCATCAGTGAGTTGGCGGGGGCGAAAGAGACCCAGTACTTC
many	TRBV6-2/TRBV6-3	18	.	TRBJ2-3	CASSYSTTVAENTDTQYF	TGTGCCAGCAGTTACTCGACGACGGTAGCGGAGAACACAGATACGCAGTATTTT
medium-sized	TRBV24-1	19	TRBD2	TRBJ2-3	CATSSGLAGALPATDTQYF	TGTGCCACCAGCTCGGGACTAGCGGGGGCCCTACCGGCCACAGATACGCAGTATTTT
many	TRBV4-1	16	.	TRBJ2-1	CASSQDPFGRGHEQFF	TGCGCCAGCAGCCAAGATCCCTTCGGGCGTGGCCATGAGCAGTTCTTC
many	TRBV6-1	15	.	TRBJ2-5	CASSSPQDYLETQYF	TGTGCCAGCAGTTCACCTCAGGACTATTTGGAGACCCAGTACTTC